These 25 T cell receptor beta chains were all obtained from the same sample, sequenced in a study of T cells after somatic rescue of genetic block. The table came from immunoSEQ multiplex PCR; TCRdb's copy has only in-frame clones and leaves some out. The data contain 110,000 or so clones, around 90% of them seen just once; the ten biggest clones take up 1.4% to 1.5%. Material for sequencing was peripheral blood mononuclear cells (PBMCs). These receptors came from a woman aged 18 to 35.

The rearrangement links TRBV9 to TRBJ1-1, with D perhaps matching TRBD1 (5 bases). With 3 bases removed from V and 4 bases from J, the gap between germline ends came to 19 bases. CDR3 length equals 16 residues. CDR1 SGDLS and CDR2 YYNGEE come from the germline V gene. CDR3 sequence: CASSAGSEGRGTEAFF. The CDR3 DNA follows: TGTGCCAGCAGCGCCGGCTCTGAGGGGAGAGGCACTGAAGCTTTCTTT.

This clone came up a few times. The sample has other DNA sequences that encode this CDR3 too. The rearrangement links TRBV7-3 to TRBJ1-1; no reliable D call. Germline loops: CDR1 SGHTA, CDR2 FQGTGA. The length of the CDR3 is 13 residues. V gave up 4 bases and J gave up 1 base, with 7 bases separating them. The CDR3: CASSSGPNTEAFF. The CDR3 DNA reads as TGTGCCAGCAGCTCAGGACCGAACACTGAAGCTTTCTTT.

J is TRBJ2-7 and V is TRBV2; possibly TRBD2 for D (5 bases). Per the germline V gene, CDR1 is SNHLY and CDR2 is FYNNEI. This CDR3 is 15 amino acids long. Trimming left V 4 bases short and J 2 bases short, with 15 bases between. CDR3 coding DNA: TGTGCCAGCAGTGGAGGGAAGCAGCACCCCTACGAGCAGTACTTC. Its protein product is CASSGGKQHPYEQYF.

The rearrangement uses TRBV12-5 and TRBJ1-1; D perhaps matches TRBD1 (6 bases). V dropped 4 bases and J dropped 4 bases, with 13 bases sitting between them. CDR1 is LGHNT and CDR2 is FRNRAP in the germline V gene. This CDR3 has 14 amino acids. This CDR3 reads CASGSVRGGTEAFF. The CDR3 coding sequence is TGTGCTAGTGGTTCGGTCAGGGGTGGCACTGAAGCTTTCTTT. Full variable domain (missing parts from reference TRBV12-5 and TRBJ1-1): DARVTQTPRHKVTEMGQEVTMRCQPILGHNTVFWYRQTMMQGLELLAYFRNRAPLDDSGMPKDRFSAEMPDATLATLKIQPSEPRDSAVYFCASGSVRGGTEAFFGQGTRLTVV.

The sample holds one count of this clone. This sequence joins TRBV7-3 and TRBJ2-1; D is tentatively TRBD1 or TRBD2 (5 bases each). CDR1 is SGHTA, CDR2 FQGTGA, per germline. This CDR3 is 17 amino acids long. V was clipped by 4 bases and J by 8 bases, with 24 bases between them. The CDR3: CASSSSSDILPRDEQFF. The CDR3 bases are TGTGCCAGCAGCTCGAGCTCGGACATCCTCCCGCGGGATGAGCAGTTCTTC.

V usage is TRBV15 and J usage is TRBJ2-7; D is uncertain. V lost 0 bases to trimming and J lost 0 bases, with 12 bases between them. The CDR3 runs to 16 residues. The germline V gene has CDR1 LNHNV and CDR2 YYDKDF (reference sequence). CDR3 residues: CATSRDPDGLSYEQYF. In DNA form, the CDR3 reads TGTGCCACCAGCAGAGATCCGGACGGCCTCTCCTACGAGCAGTACTTC.

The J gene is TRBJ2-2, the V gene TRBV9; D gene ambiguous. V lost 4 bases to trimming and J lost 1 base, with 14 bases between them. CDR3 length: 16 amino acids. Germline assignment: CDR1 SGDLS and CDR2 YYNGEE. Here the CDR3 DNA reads TGTGCCAGCAGCCCGAGACCCATACGGAACACCGGGGAGCTGTTTTTT. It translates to CASSPRPIRNTGELFF.

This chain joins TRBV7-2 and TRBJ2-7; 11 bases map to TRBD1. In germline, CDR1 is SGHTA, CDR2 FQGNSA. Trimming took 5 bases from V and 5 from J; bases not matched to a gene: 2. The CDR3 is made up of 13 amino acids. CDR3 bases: TGTGCCAGCAGCCCGGGACAGGGGGACGAGCAGTACTTC. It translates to CASSPGQGDEQYF.

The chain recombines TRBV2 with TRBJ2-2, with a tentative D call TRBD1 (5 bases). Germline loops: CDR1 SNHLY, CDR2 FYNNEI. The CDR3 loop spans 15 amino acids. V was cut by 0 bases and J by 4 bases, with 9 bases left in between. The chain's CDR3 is CASSEARGATGELFF. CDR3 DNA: TGTGCCAGCAGTGAAGCTAGGGGCGCCACCGGGGAGCTGTTTTTT.

The CDR3 DNA is TGTGCCAGCAGTTACCTAGCGGGGGCCACAGATACGCAGTATTTT. This translates into CASSYLAGATDTQYF. V is TRBV6-5 and J is TRBJ2-3; 10 nucleotides agree with TRBD2. Germline-derived CDR1 and CDR2 are MNHEY and SVGAGI. The CDR3 totals 15 residues. The J segment lost 2 bases and the V segment lost 2 bases, leaving 1 base of the junction unmatched.

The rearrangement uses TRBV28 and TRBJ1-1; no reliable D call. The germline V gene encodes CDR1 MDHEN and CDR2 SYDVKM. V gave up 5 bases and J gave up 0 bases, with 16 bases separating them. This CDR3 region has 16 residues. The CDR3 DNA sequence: TGTGCCAGCAGTCTTGAAAGGTCCGAAATGAACACTGAAGCTTTCTTT. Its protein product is CASSLERSEMNTEAFF.

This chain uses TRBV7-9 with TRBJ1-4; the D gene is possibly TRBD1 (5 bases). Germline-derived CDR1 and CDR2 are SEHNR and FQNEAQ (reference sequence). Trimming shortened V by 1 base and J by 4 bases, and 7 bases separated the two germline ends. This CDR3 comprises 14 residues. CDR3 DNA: TGTGCCAGCAGCTTAGTGGGGCTTAATGAAAAACTGTTTTTT. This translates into CASSLVGLNEKLFF.

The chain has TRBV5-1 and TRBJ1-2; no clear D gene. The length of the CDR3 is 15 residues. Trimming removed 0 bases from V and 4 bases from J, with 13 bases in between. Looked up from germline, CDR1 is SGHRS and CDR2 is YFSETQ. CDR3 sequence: CASSLVIGEPYGYTF. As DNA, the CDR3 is TGCGCCAGCAGCTTGGTAATCGGGGAGCCCTATGGCTACACCTTC. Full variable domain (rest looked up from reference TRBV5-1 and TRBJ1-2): KAGVTQTPRYLIKTRGQQVTLSCSPISGHRSVSWYQQTPGQGLQFLFEYFSETQRNKGNFPGRFSGRQFSNSRSEMNVSTLELGDSALYLCASSLVIGEPYGYTFGSGTRLTVV.

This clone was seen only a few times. CDR3 nucleotide sequence: TGCGCCAGCCGAGGCAACTACGAGCAGTACTTC. This codes for CASRGNYEQYF. The chain is built from TRBV10-1 and TRBJ2-7, with no clear D. V lost 8 bases, J lost 3 bases, and 8 bases lay in between. Germline V CDR1 and CDR2: WNHNN, SYGVQD (reference sequence). CDR3 size: 11 residues.

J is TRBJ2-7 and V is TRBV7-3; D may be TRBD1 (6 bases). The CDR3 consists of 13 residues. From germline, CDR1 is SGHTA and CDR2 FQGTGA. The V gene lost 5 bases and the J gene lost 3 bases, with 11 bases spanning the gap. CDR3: CASSRDTYYEQYF. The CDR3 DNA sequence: TGTGCCAGCAGCCGGGACACTTACTACGAGCAGTACTTC.

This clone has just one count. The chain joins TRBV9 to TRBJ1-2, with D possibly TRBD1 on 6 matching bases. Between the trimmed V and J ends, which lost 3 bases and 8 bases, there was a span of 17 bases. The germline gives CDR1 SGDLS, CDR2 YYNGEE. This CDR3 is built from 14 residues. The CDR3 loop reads CASSGYREVNGYTF. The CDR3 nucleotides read TGTGCCAGCAGCGGGTACAGGGAAGTCAACGGCTACACCTTC.

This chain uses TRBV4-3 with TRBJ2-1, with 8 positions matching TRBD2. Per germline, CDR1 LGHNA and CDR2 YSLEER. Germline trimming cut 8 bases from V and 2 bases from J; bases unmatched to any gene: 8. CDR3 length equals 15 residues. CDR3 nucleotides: TGCGCCAGCGGGGAAGCGGGGGTACCCTACAATGAGCAGTTCTTC. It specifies CASGEAGVPYNEQFF.

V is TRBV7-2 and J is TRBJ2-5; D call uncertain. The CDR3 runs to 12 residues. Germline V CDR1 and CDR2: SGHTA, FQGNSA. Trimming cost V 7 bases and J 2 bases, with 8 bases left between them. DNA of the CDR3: TGTGCCAGCACTCGCCAACAAGAGACCCAGTACTTC. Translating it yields CASTRQQETQYF.

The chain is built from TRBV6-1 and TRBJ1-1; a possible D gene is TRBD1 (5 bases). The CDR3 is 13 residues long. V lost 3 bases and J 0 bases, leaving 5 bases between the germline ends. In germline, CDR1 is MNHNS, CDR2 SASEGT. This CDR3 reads CASSDRVNTEAFF. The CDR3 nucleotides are TGTGCCAGCAGTGACAGGGTGAACACTGAAGCTTTCTTT.

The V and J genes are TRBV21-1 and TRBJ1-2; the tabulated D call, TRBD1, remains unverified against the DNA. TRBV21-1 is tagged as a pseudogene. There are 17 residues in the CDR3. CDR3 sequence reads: CASSKGVGTGEAYGYTF. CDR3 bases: TGTGCCAGCAGCAAAGGGGTGGGGACAGGTGAAGCTTATGGCTACACCTTC.

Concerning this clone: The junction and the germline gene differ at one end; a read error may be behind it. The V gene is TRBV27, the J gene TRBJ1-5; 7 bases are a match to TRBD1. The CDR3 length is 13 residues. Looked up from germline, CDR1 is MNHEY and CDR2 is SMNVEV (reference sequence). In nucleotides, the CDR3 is TGTGTCAGCAGGGGGGGCGGGGGCCAGCCCCAGCATTTT. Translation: CVSRGGGGQPQHF.

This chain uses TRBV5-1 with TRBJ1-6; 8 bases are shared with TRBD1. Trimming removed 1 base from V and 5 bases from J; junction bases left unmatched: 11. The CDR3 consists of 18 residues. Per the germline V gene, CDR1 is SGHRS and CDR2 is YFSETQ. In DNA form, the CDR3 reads TGCGCCAGCAGCTTGACTTCTGGCGGGACAGGAAATAATTCACCCCTCCACTTT. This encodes CASSLTSGGTGNNSPLHF.

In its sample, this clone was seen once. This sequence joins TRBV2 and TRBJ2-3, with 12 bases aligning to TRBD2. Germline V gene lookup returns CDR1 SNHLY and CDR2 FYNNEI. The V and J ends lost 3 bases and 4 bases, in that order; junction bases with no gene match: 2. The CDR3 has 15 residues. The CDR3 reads CASSERTSGADTQYF. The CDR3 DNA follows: TGTGCCAGCAGTGAGAGGACTAGCGGGGCAGATACGCAGTATTTT. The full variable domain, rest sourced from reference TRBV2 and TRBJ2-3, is EPEVTQTPSHQVTQMGQEVILRCVPISNHLYFYWYRQILGQKVEFLVSFYNNEISEKSEIFDDQFSVERPDGSNFTLKIRSTKLEDSAMYFCASSERTSGADTQYFGPGTRLTVL.

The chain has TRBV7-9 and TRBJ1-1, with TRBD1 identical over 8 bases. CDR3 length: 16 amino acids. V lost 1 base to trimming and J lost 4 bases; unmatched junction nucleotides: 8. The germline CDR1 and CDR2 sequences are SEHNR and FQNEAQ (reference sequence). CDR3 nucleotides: TGTGCCAGCAGCTTAGAATTAGGACAGGGTGGCACTGAAGCTTTCTTT. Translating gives CASSLELGQGGTEAFF.

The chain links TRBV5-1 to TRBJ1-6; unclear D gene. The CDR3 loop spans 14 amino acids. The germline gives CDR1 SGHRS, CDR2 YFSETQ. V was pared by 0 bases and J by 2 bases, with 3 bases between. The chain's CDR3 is CASSLEPYNSPLHF. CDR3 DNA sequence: TGCGCCAGCAGCTTGGAACCCTATAATTCACCCCTCCACTTT.